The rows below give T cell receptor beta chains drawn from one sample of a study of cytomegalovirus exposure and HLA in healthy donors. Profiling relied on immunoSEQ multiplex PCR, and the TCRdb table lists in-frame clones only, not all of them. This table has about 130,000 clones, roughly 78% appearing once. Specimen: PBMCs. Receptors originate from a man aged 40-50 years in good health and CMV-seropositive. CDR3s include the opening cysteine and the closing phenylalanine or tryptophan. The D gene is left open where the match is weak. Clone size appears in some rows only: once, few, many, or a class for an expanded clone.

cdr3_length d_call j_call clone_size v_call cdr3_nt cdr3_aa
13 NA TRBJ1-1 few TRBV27 TGTGCCAGCAGTTTACGGGGAAGCACTGAAGCTTTCTTT CASSLRGSTEAFF
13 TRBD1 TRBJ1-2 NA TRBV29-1 TGCAGCGTCCCCGGGACAGGGTTGGGTGGCTACACCTTC CSVPGTGLGGYTF
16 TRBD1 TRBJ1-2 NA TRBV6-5 TGTGCCAGCAGTTGGAACCGAGGACAGGGTTACTATGGCTACACCTTC CASSWNRGQGYYGYTF
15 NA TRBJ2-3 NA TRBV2 TGTGCCAGCAATGACGTAGCGGCCTCCGCAGATACGCAGTATTTT CASNDVAASADTQYF
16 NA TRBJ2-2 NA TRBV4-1 TGCGCCAGCAGCCAAGGGGCCCGAGGGTACACCGGGGAGCTGTTTTTT CASSQGARGYTGELFF
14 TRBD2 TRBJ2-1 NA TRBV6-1 TGTGCCAGCAGTCCCGGACTAGAATCCAATGAGCAGTTCTTC CASSPGLESNEQFF
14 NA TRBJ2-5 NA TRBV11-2 TGTGCCAGCAGCTTAGTGCTAGTCGAAGAGACCCAGTACTTC CASSLVLVEETQYF
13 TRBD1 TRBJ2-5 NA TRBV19 TGTGCCAGTAGTATAAACAGGGGGGAGACCCAGTACTTC CASSINRGETQYF
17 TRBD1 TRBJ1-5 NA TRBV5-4 TGTGCCAGCAGCACAGGGGACGGCAAGTACCTTAATCAGCCCCAGCATTTT CASSTGDGKYLNQPQHF
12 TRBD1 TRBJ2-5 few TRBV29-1 TGCAGCGTGGGACAGGGACAAGAGACCCAGTACTTC CSVGQGQETQYF
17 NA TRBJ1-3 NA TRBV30 TGTGCCTGGAGTGTATCCATAGCAGGGACAACTGGAAACACCATATATTTT CAWSVSIAGTTGNTIYF
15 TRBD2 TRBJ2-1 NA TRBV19 TGTGCCAGTAGTATACGGGCGGGAGCTTACAATGAGCAGTTCTTC CASSIRAGAYNEQFF
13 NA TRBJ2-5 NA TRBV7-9 TGTGCCAGCAGCCTTGGGGAGACAGAGACCCAGTACTTC CASSLGETETQYF
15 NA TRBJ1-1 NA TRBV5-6 TGTGCCAGCAGCTTGGGGGCGGGGGCAAGGACTGAAGCTTTCTTT CASSLGAGARTEAFF
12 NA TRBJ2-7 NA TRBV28 TGTGCCAGCAGATCCCGCTCCTACGAGCAGTACTTC CASRSRSYEQYF
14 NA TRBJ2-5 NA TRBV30 TGTGCCTGGGACAAAGGTTGGGAGCAAGAGACCCAGTACTTC CAWDKGWEQETQYF
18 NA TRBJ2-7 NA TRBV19 TGTGCCAGTAGGCGCCGGACCGAGGACAGCAGGGCCTCCTACGAGCAGTACTTC CASRRRTEDSRASYEQYF
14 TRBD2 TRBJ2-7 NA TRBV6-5 TGTGCCAGCAGTTGGAGAGGCGGGAGGAACGAGCAGTACTTC CASSWRGGRNEQYF
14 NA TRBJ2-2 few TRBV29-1 TGCAGCGTTGTGCGGGGAGTTGCCGCCGGGGAGCTGTTTTTT CSVVRGVAAGELFF
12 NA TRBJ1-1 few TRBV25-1 TGTGCCAGCAGTACTCGGTTATCTGAAGCTTTCTTT CASSTRLSEAFF
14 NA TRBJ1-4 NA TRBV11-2 TGTGCCAGCAGCTTAGATAGAGCTAATGAAAAACTGTTTTTT CASSLDRANEKLFF
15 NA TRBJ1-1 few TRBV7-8 TGTGCCAGCCATTCCGGCTGGGGGGGGAACACTGAAGCTTTCTTT CASHSGWGGNTEAFF
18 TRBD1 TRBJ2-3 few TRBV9 TGTGCCAGCAGCCCTCCGTGGACAGGGGGGACCTACACAGATACGCAGTATTTT CASSPPWTGGTYTDTQYF
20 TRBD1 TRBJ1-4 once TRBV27 TGTGCCAGCAGGCATATCCCAAGGGGGCCGGAGGGATCGACTAATGAAAAACTGTTTTTT CASRHIPRGPEGSTNEKLFF